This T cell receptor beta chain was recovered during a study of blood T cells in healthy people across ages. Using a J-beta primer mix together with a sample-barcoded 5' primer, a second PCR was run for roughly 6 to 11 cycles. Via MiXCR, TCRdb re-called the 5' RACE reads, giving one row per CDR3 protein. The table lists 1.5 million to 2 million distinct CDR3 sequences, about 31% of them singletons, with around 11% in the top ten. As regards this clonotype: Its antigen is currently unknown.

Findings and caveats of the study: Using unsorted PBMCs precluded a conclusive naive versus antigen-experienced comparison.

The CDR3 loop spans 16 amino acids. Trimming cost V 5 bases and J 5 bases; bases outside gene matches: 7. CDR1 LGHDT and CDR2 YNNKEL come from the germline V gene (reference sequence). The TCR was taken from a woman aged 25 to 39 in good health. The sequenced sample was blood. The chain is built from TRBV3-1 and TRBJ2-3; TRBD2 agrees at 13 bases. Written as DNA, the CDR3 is TGTGCCAGCAGCGAGACTAGCGGGGGGCCAGGAGATACGCAGTATTTT. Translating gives CASSETSGGPGDTQYF.